The clone carrying this T cell receptor (beta chain) has just a few counts. What it binds is not known. Attached unique molecular identifiers marked individual cDNA molecules. TCRdb redid the calling of the 5' RACE reads with MiXCR, one entry per CDR3 protein. The table has 100,000 to 130,000 distinct CDR3 sequences, around 10% seen once. This sample is part of a study of early T cells in non-severe SARS-CoV-2 infection. Study-level results: Reliance on VDJdb matching favored anti-spike CD8 responses; private and CD4 specificities were missed.

In germline, CDR1 is SGHTA, CDR2 FQGNSA. V shed 5 bases and J shed 2 bases, with 16 bases lying between them. There are 15 residues in the CDR3. The V call is TRBV7-2, the J call TRBJ2-7; possible D gene TRBD2, 6 bases. The specimen was whole blood. This TCR derives from an adult who was a healthcare worker with PCR-confirmed SARS-CoV-2 infection or an uninfected control (not recorded which). CDR3 DNA sequence: TGTGCCAGCAGCAGAACGCGGGACGCAACCTACGAGCAGTACTTC. Its protein is CASSRTRDATYEQYF.